This TCR beta chain derives from a study of beta chain features in type 1 diabetes. Study findings and constraints: Shorter TCRB CDR3s, moderately but significantly so, were found in Type 1 diabetes patients in all four CD4+ subsets.

V lost 5 bases and J lost 4, with 10 bases in between. Germline V gene data show CDR1 as SQVTM and CDR2 as ANQGSEA. The CDR3 has 12 residues. Of the isolated RNA, all was reverse transcribed, and so the sequenced material was expressed TCRB transcripts. The average read count of naive, central memory and regulatory T cell samples was about 3.57 million. Assay used: immunoSEQ multiplex PCR; TCRdb lists only in-frame clones, some missing. The sample records 130,000 to 150,000 clones, about 13% being singletons. As regards this clone: Its antigen remains unknown.

The rearrangement uses TRBV29-1 and TRBJ2-3, with D perhaps matching TRBD1 (5 bases). Input material: central memory CD4+ T cells from blood. This receptor was taken from a man younger than 30 with type 1 diabetes. The CDR3 sequence: CSVHKGADTQYF. The DNA of the CDR3 is TGCAGCGTTCATAAAGGGGCAGATACGCAGTATTTT.